The 30 T cell receptor beta chains below were found in one sample sequenced in a study of T cell responses to AZD1222 COVID-19 vaccine. TCRdb's copy holds only in-frame clones and misses some; the assay was immunoSEQ multiplex PCR. The sample holds about 150,000 clones; approximately 86% are singletons and the top ten take about 3%. This material consisted of peripheral blood, taken on day 0 of AZD1222 vaccination. The source of these receptors is an adult in good health.

This clone has only a few counts. The chain recombines TRBV5-1 with TRBJ1-6; no clear D gene. V lost 0 bases and J lost 5, with 6 bases in between. This CDR3 region has 14 residues. Germline V gives CDR1 SGHRS, CDR2 YFSETQ. CDR3 bases: TGCGCCAGCAGCTTGGATGGAAATAATTCACCCCTCCACTTT. As protein: CASSLDGNNSPLHF.

CDR3 loop: CASSPGTSGSYEQYF. Written as DNA, the CDR3 is TGTGCCAGCAGTCCCGGGACTAGCGGTTCCTACGAGCAGTACTTC. This chain links TRBV28 with TRBJ2-7; TRBD2 matches 11 bases. CDR3 size: 15 residues. The germline gives CDR1 MDHEN, CDR2 SYDVKM. V was pared by 5 bases and J by 1 base, with 4 bases of the junction left unmatched.

The rearrangement uses TRBV7-8 and TRBJ2-3; 10 bases are shared with TRBD2. Trimming removed 6 bases from V and 6 bases from J; junction bases left unmatched: 15. Germline V gene sequence: CDR1 SGHVS, CDR2 FQNEAQ. This CDR3 spans 17 amino acids. CDR3 nucleotides: TGTGCCAGCAGTAACAGAGCGGGAGGGCCCCTTGTGGATACGCAGTATTTT. This gives the protein CASSNRAGGPLVDTQYF.

The chain links TRBV5-1 to TRBJ2-7; maybe TRBD2 (6 bases). This CDR3 has 15 amino acids. V was clipped by 0 bases and J by 3 bases, with 13 bases between them. The germline V gene has CDR1 SGHRS and CDR2 YFSETQ. CDR3 DNA sequence: TGCGCCAGCAGCTTGGGCCAAGGAGGGATCTACGAGCAGTACTTC. Its protein product is CASSLGQGGIYEQYF.

In this sample, this clone turned up once. CDR3 sequence (DNA): TGTGCCAGCAGCTTAGTTGTACTGGATCACTACAATGAGCAGTTCTTC. Translation gives CASSLVVLDHYNEQFF. J is TRBJ2-1 and V is TRBV7-8; D is ambiguous. Germline V lookup: CDR1 SGHVS, CDR2 FQNEAQ. V was pared by 1 base and J by 3 bases, with 13 bases between. The length of the CDR3 is 16 residues. Together with reference TRBV7-8 and TRBJ2-1, the CDR3 gives the full variable domain: GAGVSQSPRYKVAKRGQDVALRCDPISGHVSLFWYQQALGQGPEFLTYFQNEAQLDKSGLPSDRFFAERPEGSVSTLKIQRTQQEDSAVYLCASSLVVLDHYNEQFFGPGTRLTVL.

The rearrangement joins TRBV19 to TRBJ2-1, with TRBD2 as a possible D gene (6 bases). The germline V gene has CDR1 LNHDA and CDR2 SQIVND (reference sequence). The CDR3 is made up of 15 amino acids. Trimming removed 4 bases from V and 10 bases from J, with 20 bases in between. Here the CDR3 reads CASSNPGLIPVEQFF. The CDR3 nucleotides are TGTGCCAGTAGTAATCCGGGACTGATCCCCGTAGAGCAGTTCTTC.

This clone was seen a few times. The CDR3 bases are TGTGCCAGCAGTTACGGGGACTTCTCCTACGAGCAGTACTTC. Protein: CASSYGDFSYEQYF. The rearrangement links TRBV6-5 to TRBJ2-7; D may be TRBD2 (6 bases). CDR3 size: 14 residues. Trimming pared 2 bases from V and 0 bases from J, leaving 8 bases between. Germline V lookup: CDR1 MNHEY, CDR2 SVGAGI.

V and J are TRBV7-8 and TRBJ2-7; 9 nucleotides match TRBD2. This CDR3 region has 15 residues. Germline V gene data show CDR1 as SGHVS and CDR2 as FQNEAQ. Losses at the gene ends were 2 bases for V and 0 bases for J; bases not matched to a gene: 2. Written as DNA, the CDR3 is TGTGCCAGCAGCTTACCTAGCGGGGTCTCCTACGAGCAGTACTTC. Translated: CASSLPSGVSYEQYF.

The chain recombines TRBV7-9 with TRBJ1-2, with D maybe TRBD1 (5 bases). In germline, CDR1 is SEHNR, CDR2 FQNEAQ (reference sequence). Trimming cost V 4 bases and J 0 bases, with 9 bases left between them. The CDR3 extends over 14 amino acids. The CDR3 region is CASSSGAANYGYTF. CDR3 coding DNA: TGTGCCAGCAGCTCTGGGGCAGCTAACTATGGCTACACCTTC.

The gene calls are TRBV25-1 and TRBJ2-1, with TRBD2 identical over 15 bases. The CDR3 spans 17 residues. CDR1 MGHDK and CDR2 SYGVNS come from the germline V gene. Trimming cost V 1 base and J 6 bases; bases outside gene matches: 4. CDR3 sequence reads: CASSEFMGLAGGNEQFF. In nucleotides, the CDR3 is TGTGCCAGCAGTGAATTTATGGGACTAGCGGGAGGCAATGAGCAGTTCTTC.

The chain couples TRBV27 to TRBJ2-1; TRBD2 is a possible D gene (5 bases). The CDR3 is made up of 16 amino acids. V gave up 4 bases and J gave up 8 bases, with 21 bases separating them. Germline V gene data show CDR1 as MNHEY and CDR2 as SMNVEV (reference sequence). DNA of the CDR3: TGTGCCAGCAGTTCCCTCAACTGGCTAGCAGGCGATGAGCAGTTCTTC. Its protein is CASSSLNWLAGDEQFF.

Comments on this clone: The junction departs from the called germline gene at one end, perhaps through a read error. The chain uses TRBV20-1 and TRBJ2-1; a possible D gene is TRBD2 (5 bases). The CDR3 consists of 9 residues. Germline CDR1 reads DFQATT; CDR2 reads SNEGSKA (reference sequence). CDR3 DNA: TGCAGTGCGGTAGGAGGAATGGTCTTC. It codes for CSAVGGMVF.

CDR3 region: CASSPRLAGIRMETGELFF. CDR3 nucleotide sequence: TGTGCCAGCAGCCCCCGACTAGCGGGCATAAGAATGGAGACCGGGGAGCTGTTTTTT. This chain links TRBV9 with TRBJ2-2; 10 positions match TRBD2. CDR1 SGDLS and CDR2 YYNGEE come from the germline V gene. The J segment lost 5 bases and the V segment lost 4 bases, leaving 17 bases of the junction unmatched. The CDR3 length is 19 residues.

This chain joins TRBV2 and TRBJ1-6; D is unresolved. With 3 bases removed from V and 0 bases from J, the gap between germline ends came to 6 bases. This CDR3 comprises 15 residues. CDR1 is SNHLY and CDR2 is FYNNEI in the germline V gene. CDR3 DNA: TGTGCCAGCAGTGACGGAAGCTCCTATAATTCACCCCTCCACTTT. It codes for CASSDGSSYNSPLHF. Full variable domain (rest looked up from reference TRBV2 and TRBJ1-6): EPEVTQTPSHQVTQMGQEVILRCVPISNHLYFYWYRQILGQKVEFLVSFYNNEISEKSEIFDDQFSVERPDGSNFTLKIRSTKLEDSAMYFCASSDGSSYNSPLHFGNGTRLTVT.

This chain joins TRBV14 and TRBJ2-7; D is unclear. CDR1 SGHDN and CDR2 FVKESK come from the germline V gene. V lost 5 bases to trimming and J lost 5 bases, with 22 bases between them. The CDR3 totals 16 residues. CDR3 coding DNA: TGTGCCAGCAGCAACCCCGGACGGACCCCCTTGAACGAGCAGTACTTC. Protein: CASSNPGRTPLNEQYF.

V gene TRBV7-6 combines with J gene TRBJ2-1, with D possibly called TRBD1 or TRBD2 (7 bases each). The V and J ends lost 1 base and 7 bases respectively, with 14 bases between them. The CDR3 has 15 amino acids. Germline V CDR1 and CDR2: SGHVS, FNYEAQ. Written as DNA, the CDR3 is TGTGCCAGCAGCTTAGGGGCAGGGGGGGGGAATGAGCAGTTCTTC. Protein: CASSLGAGGGNEQFF.

The chain couples TRBV6-1 to TRBJ1-1; TRBD1 might be the D (5 bases). Trimming removed 3 bases at V and 4 bases at J, with 12 bases between. The germline gives CDR1 MNHNS, CDR2 SASEGT. The CDR3 extends over 14 amino acids. The CDR3 DNA is TGTGCCAGCAGTGAGTGGAGAAGGGGCACTGAAGCTTTCTTT. The encoded protein is CASSEWRRGTEAFF.

V is TRBV5-6 and J is TRBJ2-1, with 10 bases fitting TRBD2. Trimming at V came to 1 base and at J to 8 bases, leaving 6 bases not matched to a gene. Germline CDR1 is SGHDT and CDR2 is YYEEEE. This CDR3 contains 15 residues. CDR3 sequence reads: CASSLRTSGGDEQFF. The CDR3 nucleotides are TGTGCCAGCAGCTTGCGGACTAGCGGAGGCGATGAGCAGTTCTTC.

The chain links TRBV19 to TRBJ2-1; 8 nucleotides match TRBD2. V was pared by 0 bases and J by 6 bases, with 4 bases of the junction left unmatched. CDR3 size: 15 residues. Germline V gives CDR1 LNHDA, CDR2 SQIVND (reference sequence). CDR3 sequence reads: CASSIDKGLANEQFF. The DNA for the CDR3 is TGTGCCAGTAGTATAGACAAAGGACTAGCCAATGAGCAGTTCTTC.

The chain carries TRBV5-6 and TRBJ1-1, with D unresolved. Trimming shortened V by 4 bases and J by 2 bases, and 18 bases separated the two germline ends. The CDR3 runs to 16 residues. CDR1 SGHDT and CDR2 YYEEEE come from the germline V gene. The CDR3, as DNA: TGTGCCAGCAGCGTCGGGAGCGTGGACGGAAACACTGAAGCTTTCTTT. It encodes CASSVGSVDGNTEAFF. The whole variable domain, remainder taken from reference TRBV5-6 and TRBJ1-1, is DAGVTQSPTHLIKTRGQQVTLRCSPKSGHDTVSWYQQALGQGPQFIFQYYEEEERQRGNFPDRFSGHQFPNYSSELNVNALLLGDSALYLCASSVGSVDGNTEAFFGQGTRLTVV.

Remarks on this clone: Sequence at one end of the junction differs from germline and may be a read error. The chain joins TRBV7-8 to TRBJ1-1; 9 bases agree with TRBD1. This CDR3 contains 15 residues. CDR1 and CDR2 from the germline V gene are SGHVS and FQNEAQ. As DNA, the CDR3 is TGTGCCAGCAGTACCGGGACAGGGTTGAAGACTGAAGCTTTCTTT. Translated: CASSTGTGLKTEAFF. The full variable domain, rest sourced from reference TRBV7-8 and TRBJ1-1, is GAGVSQSPRYKVAKRGQDVALRCDPISGHVSLFWYQQALGQGPEFLTYFQNEAQLDKSGLPSDRFFAERPEGSVSTLKIQRTQQEDSAVYLCASSTGTGLKTEAFFGQGTRLTVV.

V usage is TRBV7-6 and J usage is TRBJ1-4; no reliable D call. Germline-derived CDR1 and CDR2 are SGHVS and FNYEAQ. This CDR3 contains 17 residues. Trimming took 2 bases from V and 2 from J, leaving 15 bases between them. CDR3 region: CASSLRFQSRTNEKLFF. The CDR3 nucleotides read TGTGCCAGCAGCTTAAGATTTCAGTCAAGGACTAATGAAAAACTGTTTTTT.

The chain carries TRBV5-1 and TRBJ1-3; the match to TRBD1 covers 7 bases. Trimming at V came to 4 bases and at J to 0 bases, leaving 7 bases not matched to a gene. The length of the CDR3 is 16 residues. Germline loops: CDR1 SGHRS, CDR2 YFSETQ. The CDR3 protein is CASSPTGVSSGNTIYF. In DNA, the CDR3 is TGCGCCAGCAGCCCTACAGGGGTCAGCTCTGGAAACACCATATATTTT.

V and J are TRBV6-5 and TRBJ1-3; TRBD1 might be the D (6 bases). Trimming shortened V by 0 bases and J by 4 bases, and 7 bases separated the two germline ends. This CDR3 has 14 amino acids. Germline V lookup: CDR1 MNHEY, CDR2 SVGAGI. CDR3 coding DNA: TGTGCCAGCAGTTACTCGACAGGCGGAAACACCATATATTTT. This sequence encodes CASSYSTGGNTIYF.

The chain uses TRBV19 and TRBJ1-1, with 7 bases fitting TRBD1. Trimming removed 2 bases from V and 5 bases from J; junction bases left unmatched: 8. The CDR3 is 15 residues long. Germline V lookup: CDR1 LNHDA, CDR2 SQIVND (reference sequence). DNA for the CDR3: TGTGCCAGTAGTATATTGACCGGGACAGCTACTGAAGCTTTCTTT. Encoded protein: CASSILTGTATEAFF.

The chain has TRBV12-3 or TRBV12-4 and TRBJ2-7, with D hard to call. Deletions cut 0 bases from V and 6 bases from J, with 6 bases between. This CDR3 region has 12 residues. CDR3: CASSLAGGEQYF. The CDR3 DNA reads TGTGCCAGCAGTTTAGCGGGTGGCGAGCAGTACTTC.

This rearrangement joins TRBV11-3 to TRBJ2-7; D is perhaps TRBD2 (7 bases). The CDR3 consists of 16 residues. V was shortened by 5 bases and J by 4 bases, with 21 bases between the two germline ends. Germline lookup yields CDR1 SGHNT and CDR2 YENEEA. The CDR3 sequence: CASSPRGPRGRYEQYF. For the CDR3, the DNA is TGTGCCAGCAGCCCGCGGGGTCCGCGGGGGCGTTACGAGCAGTACTTC. Supplemented by reference TRBV11-3 and TRBJ2-7, the full variable domain reads EAGVVQSPRYKIIEKKQPVAFWCNPISGHNTLYWYLQNLGQGPELLIRYENEEAVDDSQLPKDRFSAERLKGVDSTLKIQPAELGDSAVYLCASSPRGPRGRYEQYFGPGTRLTVT.

This clone was seen only a few times. The rearrangement joins TRBV5-4 to TRBJ2-7; TRBD2 aligns across 12 bases. Looked up from germline, CDR1 is SGHNT and CDR2 is YYREEE (reference sequence). Trimming took 4 bases from V and 2 from J; bases not matched to a gene: 7. The CDR3 extends over 16 amino acids. CDR3 nucleotide sequence: TGTGCCAGCAGCACGTGGACTAGCGGGAAGCCCTACGAGCAGTACTTC. This translates into CASSTWTSGKPYEQYF.

The gene calls are TRBV6-5 and TRBJ1-2; D is perhaps TRBD1 (6 bases). CDR1 and CDR2 from the germline V gene are MNHEY and SVGAGI. This CDR3 has 13 residues. The V end was cut by 2 bases, the J end by 8 bases, with 12 bases between. The CDR3 here is CASSYVGGGGYTF. CDR3 sequence (DNA): TGTGCCAGCAGTTACGTCGGGGGGGGCGGCTACACCTTC.

The chain employs TRBV13 and TRBJ1-1; D might be TRBD1 (5 bases). Trimming shortened V by 6 bases and J by 6 bases, and 17 bases separated the two germline ends. Germline loops: CDR1 PRHDT, CDR2 FYEKMQ (reference sequence). The CDR3 has 14 amino acids. CDR3 DNA sequence: TGTGCCAGCAGGCGCAGGGAGTTTCGGGCTGAAGCTTTCTTT. Its protein product is CASRRREFRAEAFF.